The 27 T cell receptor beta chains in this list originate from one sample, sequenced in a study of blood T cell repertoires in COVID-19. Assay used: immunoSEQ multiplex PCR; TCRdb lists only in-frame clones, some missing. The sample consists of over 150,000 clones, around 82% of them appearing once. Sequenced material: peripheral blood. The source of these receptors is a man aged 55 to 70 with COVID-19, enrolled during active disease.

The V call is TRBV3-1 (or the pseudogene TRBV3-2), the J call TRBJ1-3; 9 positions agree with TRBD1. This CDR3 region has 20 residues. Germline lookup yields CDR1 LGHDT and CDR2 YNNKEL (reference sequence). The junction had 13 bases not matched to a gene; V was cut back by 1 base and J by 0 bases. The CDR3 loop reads CASSQGRDRVRSCSGNTIYF. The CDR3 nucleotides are TGTGCCAGCAGCCAAGGCCGGGACAGGGTTCGTTCGTGCTCTGGAAACACCATATATTTT.

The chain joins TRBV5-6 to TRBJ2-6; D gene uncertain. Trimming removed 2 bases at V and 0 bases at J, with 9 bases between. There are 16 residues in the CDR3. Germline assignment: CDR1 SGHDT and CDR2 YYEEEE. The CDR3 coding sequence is TGTGCCAGCAGCTTCCTGAGTAGCTCTGGGGCCAACGTCCTGACTTTC. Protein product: CASSFLSSSGANVLTF.

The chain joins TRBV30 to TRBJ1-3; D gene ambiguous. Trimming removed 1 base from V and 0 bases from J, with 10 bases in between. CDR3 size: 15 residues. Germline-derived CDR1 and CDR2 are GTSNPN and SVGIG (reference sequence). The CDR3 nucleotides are TGTGCCTGGAGTGGCCATTCCGGCTCTGGAAACACCATATATTTT. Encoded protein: CAWSGHSGSGNTIYF.

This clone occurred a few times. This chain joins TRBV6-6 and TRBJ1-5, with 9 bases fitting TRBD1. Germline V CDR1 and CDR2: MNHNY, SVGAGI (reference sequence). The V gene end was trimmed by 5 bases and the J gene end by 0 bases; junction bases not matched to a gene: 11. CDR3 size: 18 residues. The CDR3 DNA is TGTGCCAGCAGTCGTCCCGGGACAGGGTCATATAGCAATCAGCCCCAGCATTTT. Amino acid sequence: CASSRPGTGSYSNQPQHF.

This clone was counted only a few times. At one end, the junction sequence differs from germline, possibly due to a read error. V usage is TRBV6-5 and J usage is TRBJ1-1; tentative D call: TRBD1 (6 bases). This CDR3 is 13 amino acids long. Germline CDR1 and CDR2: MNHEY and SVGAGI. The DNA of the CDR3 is TGTGCCAGCAGTCATCTACGGGACACCGAAGCTTTCTTT. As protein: CASSHLRDTEAFF.

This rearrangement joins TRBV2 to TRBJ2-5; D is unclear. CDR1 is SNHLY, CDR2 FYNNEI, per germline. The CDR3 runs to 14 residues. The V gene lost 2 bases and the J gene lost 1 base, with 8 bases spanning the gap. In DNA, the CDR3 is TGTGCCAGCAGTGAACTAGAAGCCCAAGAGACCCAGTACTTC. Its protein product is CASSELEAQETQYF.

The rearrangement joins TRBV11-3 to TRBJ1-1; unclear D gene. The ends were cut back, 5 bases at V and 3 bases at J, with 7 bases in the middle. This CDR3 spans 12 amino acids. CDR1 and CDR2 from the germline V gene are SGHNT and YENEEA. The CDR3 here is CASSQAYTEAFF. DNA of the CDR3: TGTGCCAGCAGCCAGGCATACACTGAAGCTTTCTTT.

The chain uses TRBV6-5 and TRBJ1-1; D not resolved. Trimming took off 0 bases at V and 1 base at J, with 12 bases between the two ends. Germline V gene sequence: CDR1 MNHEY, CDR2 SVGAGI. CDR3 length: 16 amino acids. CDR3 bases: TGTGCCAGCAGTTACTCGCCGGCAGGCCCGAACACTGAAGCTTTCTTT. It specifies CASSYSPAGPNTEAFF.

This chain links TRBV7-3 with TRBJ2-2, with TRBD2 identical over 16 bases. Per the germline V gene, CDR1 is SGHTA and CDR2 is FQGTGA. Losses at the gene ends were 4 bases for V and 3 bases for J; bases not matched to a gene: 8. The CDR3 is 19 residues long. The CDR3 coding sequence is TGTGCCAGCAGCTCGCCGGGACTAGCGGGAGGGGTGGACACCGGGGAGCTGTTTTTT. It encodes CASSSPGLAGGVDTGELFF.

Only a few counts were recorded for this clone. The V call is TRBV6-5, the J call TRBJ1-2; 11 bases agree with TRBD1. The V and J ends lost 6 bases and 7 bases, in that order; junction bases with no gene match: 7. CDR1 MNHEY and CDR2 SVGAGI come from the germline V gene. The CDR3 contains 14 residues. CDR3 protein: CASSLGQGGVGYTF. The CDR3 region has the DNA TGTGCCAGCAGCTTGGGACAGGGGGGAGTTGGCTACACCTTC.

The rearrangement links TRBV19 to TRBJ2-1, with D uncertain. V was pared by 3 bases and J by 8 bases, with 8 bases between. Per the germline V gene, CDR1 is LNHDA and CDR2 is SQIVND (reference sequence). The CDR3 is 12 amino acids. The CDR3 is CASSIPPYEQFF. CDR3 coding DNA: TGTGCCAGTAGTATTCCCCCCTATGAGCAGTTCTTC.

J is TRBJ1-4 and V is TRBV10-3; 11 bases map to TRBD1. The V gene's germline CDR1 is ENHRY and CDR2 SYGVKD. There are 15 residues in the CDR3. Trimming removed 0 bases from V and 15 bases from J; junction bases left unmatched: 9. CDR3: CAISESDRGRLGMFF. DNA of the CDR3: TGTGCCATCAGTGAGTCGGACAGGGGGCGACTCGGGATGTTTTTT.

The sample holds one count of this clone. The CDR3 reads CASSYQTSTPYEQYF. Written as DNA, the CDR3 is TGTGCCAGCAGTTACCAGACTAGTACGCCCTACGAGCAGTACTTC. This chain joins TRBV6-2 or TRBV6-3 and TRBJ2-7; D might be TRBD2 (6 bases). With 2 bases removed from V and 2 bases from J, the gap between germline ends came to 13 bases. Germline CDR1 and CDR2: MNHEY and SVGEGT. This CDR3 is built from 15 residues.

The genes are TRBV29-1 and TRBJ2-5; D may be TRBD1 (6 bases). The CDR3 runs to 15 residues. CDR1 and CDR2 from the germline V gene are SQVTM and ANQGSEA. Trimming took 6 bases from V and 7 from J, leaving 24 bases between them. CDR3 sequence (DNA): TGCAGCGTGGGCCCAAATTCAGGGGCCTTTGGGACCCAGTACTTC. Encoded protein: CSVGPNSGAFGTQYF.

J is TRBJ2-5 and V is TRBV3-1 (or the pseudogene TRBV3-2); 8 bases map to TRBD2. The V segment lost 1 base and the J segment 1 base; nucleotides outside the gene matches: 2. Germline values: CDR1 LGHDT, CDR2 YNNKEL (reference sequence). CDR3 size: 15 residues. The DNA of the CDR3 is TGTGCCAGCAGCCAAGGCGGGGGGATCCAAGAGACCCAGTACTTC. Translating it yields CASSQGGGIQETQYF.

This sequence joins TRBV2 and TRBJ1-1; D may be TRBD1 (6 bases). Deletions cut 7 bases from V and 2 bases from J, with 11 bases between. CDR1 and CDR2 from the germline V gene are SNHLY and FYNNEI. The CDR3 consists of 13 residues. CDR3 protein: CASKGERNTEAFF. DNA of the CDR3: TGTGCCAGCAAGGGGGAGAGAAACACTGAAGCTTTCTTT.

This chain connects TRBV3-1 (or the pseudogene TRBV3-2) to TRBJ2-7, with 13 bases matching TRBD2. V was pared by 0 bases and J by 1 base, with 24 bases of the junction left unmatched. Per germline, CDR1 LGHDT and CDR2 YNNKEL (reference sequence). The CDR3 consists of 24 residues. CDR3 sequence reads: CASSQDCGDTSGRASPHKSYEQYF. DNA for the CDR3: TGTGCCAGCAGCCAAGACTGTGGGGATACTAGCGGGAGGGCCTCACCACATAAGTCCTACGAGCAGTACTTC.

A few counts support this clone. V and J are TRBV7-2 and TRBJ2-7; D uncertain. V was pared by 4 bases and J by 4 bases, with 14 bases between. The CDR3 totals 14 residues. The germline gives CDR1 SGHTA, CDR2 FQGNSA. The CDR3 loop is CASSSRSQYYEQYF. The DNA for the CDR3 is TGTGCCAGCAGCTCCCGATCGCAGTATTACGAGCAGTACTTC.

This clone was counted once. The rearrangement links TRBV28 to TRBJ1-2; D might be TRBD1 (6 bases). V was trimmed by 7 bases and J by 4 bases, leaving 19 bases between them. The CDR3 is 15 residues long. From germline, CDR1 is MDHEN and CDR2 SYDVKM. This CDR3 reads CASTEGQPQIYGYTF. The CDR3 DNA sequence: TGTGCCAGCACCGAGGGACAACCGCAAATCTATGGCTACACCTTC.

The chain's CDR3 is CASSVGHVNTEAFF. CDR3 bases: TGCGCCAGCAGCGTGGGACACGTTAACACTGAAGCTTTCTTT. This chain joins TRBV5-1 and TRBJ1-1; tentative D call: TRBD1 (6 bases). The V and J ends lost 4 bases and 2 bases respectively, with 12 bases between them. Germline V gives CDR1 SGHRS, CDR2 YFSETQ. CDR3 length: 14 residues.

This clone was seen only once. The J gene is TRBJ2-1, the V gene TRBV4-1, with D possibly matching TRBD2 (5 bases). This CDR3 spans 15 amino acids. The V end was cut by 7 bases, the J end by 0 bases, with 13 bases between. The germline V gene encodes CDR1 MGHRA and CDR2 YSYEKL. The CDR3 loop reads CASTLEGFSYNEQFF. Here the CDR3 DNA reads TGCGCCAGCACGCTCGAGGGATTCTCCTACAATGAGCAGTTCTTC.

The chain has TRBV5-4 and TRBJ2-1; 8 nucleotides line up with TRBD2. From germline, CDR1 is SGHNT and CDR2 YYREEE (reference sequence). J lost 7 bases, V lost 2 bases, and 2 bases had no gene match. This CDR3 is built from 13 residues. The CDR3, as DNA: TGTGCCAGCAGCTTACTAGCGGCAAATGAGCAGTTCTTC. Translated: CASSLLAANEQFF.

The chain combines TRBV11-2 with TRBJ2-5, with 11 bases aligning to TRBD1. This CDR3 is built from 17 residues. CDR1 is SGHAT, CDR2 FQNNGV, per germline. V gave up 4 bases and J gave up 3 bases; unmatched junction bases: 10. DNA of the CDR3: TGTGCCAGCAGCTCAGGGACAGGGGGACAGCCCGAAGAGACCCAGTACTTC. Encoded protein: CASSSGTGGQPEETQYF.

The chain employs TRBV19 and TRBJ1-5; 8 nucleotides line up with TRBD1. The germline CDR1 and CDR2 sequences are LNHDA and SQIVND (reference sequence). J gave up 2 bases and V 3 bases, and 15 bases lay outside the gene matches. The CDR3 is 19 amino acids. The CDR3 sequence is CASSIRRQGRPNRNQPQHF. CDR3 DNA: TGTGCCAGTAGTATCCGTAGACAGGGGAGGCCTAATCGCAATCAGCCCCAGCATTTT.

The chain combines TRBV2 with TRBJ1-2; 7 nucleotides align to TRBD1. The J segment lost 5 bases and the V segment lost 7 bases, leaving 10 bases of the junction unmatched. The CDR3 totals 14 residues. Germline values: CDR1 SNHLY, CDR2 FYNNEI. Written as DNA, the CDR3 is TGTGCCAGCACCCAGGACAGGAATACGTATGGCTACACCTTC. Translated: CASTQDRNTYGYTF. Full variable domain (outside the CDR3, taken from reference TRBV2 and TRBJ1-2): EPEVTQTPSHQVTQMGQEVILRCVPISNHLYFYWYRQILGQKVEFLVSFYNNEISEKSEIFDDQFSVERPDGSNFTLKIRSTKLEDSAMYFCASTQDRNTYGYTFGSGTRLTVV.

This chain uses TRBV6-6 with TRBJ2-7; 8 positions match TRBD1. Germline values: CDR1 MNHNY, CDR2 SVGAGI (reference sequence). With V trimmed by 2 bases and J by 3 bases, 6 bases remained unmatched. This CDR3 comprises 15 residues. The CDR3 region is CASSYPTGALYEQYF. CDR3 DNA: TGTGCCAGCAGTTACCCGACAGGGGCTCTCTACGAGCAGTACTTC.

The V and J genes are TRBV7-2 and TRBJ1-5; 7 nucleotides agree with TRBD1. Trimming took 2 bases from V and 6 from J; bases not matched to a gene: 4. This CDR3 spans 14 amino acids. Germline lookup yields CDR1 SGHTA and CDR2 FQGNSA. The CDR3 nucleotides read TGTGCCAGCAGCTTACGACAGGGTACTCAGCCCCAGCATTTT. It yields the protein CASSLRQGTQPQHF.